The subject of this entry is one TCR beta chain. No antigen is known for it. The germline gives CDR1 SGHTA, CDR2 FQGNSA. The CDR3 spans 16 residues. Trimming stripped 1 base from V and 4 bases from J, with 14 bases between. Method: immunoSEQ multiplex PCR; TCRdb's copy keeps in-frame clones and lacks some. The sample consists of about 150,000 clones, more than 70% of them appearing once. This entry is derived from a study of cytomegalovirus exposure and HLA in healthy donors. Study background: It was reported in a later analysis that the same platform had been used for the roughly 110 validation repertoires as for the roughly 710 first-cohort repertoires. Study results and caveats: For cytomegalovirus status, the classifier reportedly gave diagnoses with high specificity and sensitivity. Whilst most TCR sequences proved rare, a subset of public TCRs occurred across many donors.

Sequences were obtained from PBMCs. This clonotype was obtained from a human donor in good health. The chain employs TRBV7-2 and TRBJ2-1; D remains unclear. As DNA, the CDR3 is TGTGCCAGCAGCTTAGGCAAGCTAGGCCTGTACAATGAGCAGTTCTTC. Translated: CASSLGKLGLYNEQFF. The full variable domain, in which reference TRBV7-2 and TRBJ2-1 provide the parts outside the CDR3, is GAGVSQSPSNKVTEKGKDVELRCDPISGHTALYWYRQSLGQGLEFLIYFQGNSAPDKSGLPSDRFSAERTGGSVSTLTIQRTQQEDSAVYLCASSLGKLGLYNEQFFGPGTRLTVL.